Following are 27 T cell receptor beta chains from one sample sequenced in a study of blood T cell repertoires in COVID-19. Clones were sequenced by immunoSEQ multiplex PCR, and TCRdb holds only the in-frame ones, with some missing. The sample carries about 140,000 clones, more than 70% recorded once. The sample consisted of peripheral blood. These TCRs come from a human donor in a cohort sampled during active COVID-19.

The chain uses TRBV4-1 and TRBJ2-5; a weak D match, TRBD2 (6 bases). The CDR3 contains 15 residues. Germline V lookup: CDR1 MGHRA, CDR2 YSYEKL. Between the trimmed V and J ends, which lost 1 base and 1 base, there was a span of 10 bases. The CDR3 reads CASSQVGRGQETQYF. CDR3 in DNA: TGCGCCAGCAGCCAAGTGGGGCGGGGCCAAGAGACCCAGTACTTC.

The V gene is TRBV10-3, the J gene TRBJ2-7; a weak D match, TRBD2 (5 bases). Germline V gives CDR1 ENHRY, CDR2 SYGVKD. The V end was cut by 3 bases, the J end by 7 bases, with 7 bases between. The CDR3 extends over 11 amino acids. The chain's CDR3 is CAISDTGEQYF. The CDR3 coding sequence is TGTGCCATCAGTGACACGGGGGAGCAGTACTTC.

The sample holds a few counts of this clone. The chain links TRBV2 to TRBJ1-1; no reliable D call. The CDR3 is 11 residues long. Germline V CDR1 and CDR2: SNHLY, FYNNEI. The V gene lost 4 bases and the J gene lost 4 bases, with 4 bases spanning the gap. The chain's CDR3 is CASSVLTEAFF. CDR3 nucleotides: TGTGCCAGCAGTGTCCTCACTGAAGCTTTCTTT.

The rearrangement uses TRBV11-2 and TRBJ1-1; TRBD1 matches 7 bases. The J segment lost 3 bases and the V segment lost 3 bases, leaving 7 bases of the junction unmatched. CDR1 and CDR2 (germline): SGHAT, FQNNGV. The CDR3 extends over 15 amino acids. The CDR3 is CASSFSGTGDTEAFF. CDR3 DNA sequence: TGTGCCAGCAGCTTCAGTGGTACAGGGGACACTGAAGCTTTCTTT.

This chain uses TRBV5-1 with TRBJ2-3; TRBD2 is a possible D gene (5 bases). In germline, CDR1 is SGHRS, CDR2 YFSETQ. V lost 4 bases to trimming and J lost 2 bases, with 14 bases between them. The CDR3 runs to 15 residues. This CDR3 reads CASSPGRGITDTQYF. Written as DNA, the CDR3 is TGCGCCAGCAGCCCTGGACGGGGTATCACAGATACGCAGTATTTT. The full variable domain, its missing parts supplied by reference TRBV5-1 and TRBJ2-3, is KAGVTQTPRYLIKTRGQQVTLSCSPISGHRSVSWYQQTPGQGLQFLFEYFSETQRNKGNFPGRFSGRQFSNSRSEMNVSTLELGDSALYLCASSPGRGITDTQYFGPGTRLTVL.

The rearrangement uses TRBV2 and TRBJ1-2; TRBD1 agrees at 8 bases. Trimming at V came to 3 bases and at J to 4 bases, leaving 7 bases not matched to a gene. The CDR3 is made up of 15 amino acids. CDR1 is SNHLY and CDR2 is FYNNEI in the germline V gene. CDR3 region: CASSDSGQGGYGYTF. Here the CDR3 DNA reads TGTGCCAGCAGTGATTCTGGACAGGGTGGCTATGGCTACACCTTC.

The J gene is TRBJ1-2, the V gene TRBV5-6; D is uncertain. The CDR3 loop spans 14 amino acids. V gave up 3 bases and J gave up 4 bases, with 13 bases separating them. Per the germline V gene, CDR1 is SGHDT and CDR2 is YYEEEE. In DNA, the CDR3 is TGTGCCAGCAGCTCTTGGCCCACAACCTATGGCTACACCTTC. Its protein product is CASSSWPTTYGYTF.

This clone was seen only once. J is TRBJ1-1 and V is TRBV9, with D possibly TRBD1 on 6 matching bases. The germline V and J ends were trimmed by 1 base and 3 bases, with 13 bases remaining between them. The length of the CDR3 is 15 residues. The germline CDR1 and CDR2 sequences are SGDLS and YYNGEE. CDR3 sequence reads: CASSVTGGPDTEAFF. CDR3 DNA: TGTGCCAGCAGCGTAACCGGGGGGCCTGACACTGAAGCTTTCTTT.

This rearrangement joins TRBV29-1 to TRBJ1-1; a weak D match, TRBD1 (6 bases). The V end lost 4 bases, the J end lost 9 bases, and 12 bases lay between the germline ends. Germline CDR1 reads SQVTM; CDR2 reads ANQGSEA. The CDR3 spans 11 residues. CDR3 region: CSVADSRKAFF. CDR3 sequence (DNA): TGCAGCGTTGCGGACAGCCGGAAAGCTTTCTTT.

The table lists this clone with a count of one. The V gene is TRBV7-2, the J gene TRBJ2-7, with D unclear. V was trimmed by 1 base and J by 2 bases, leaving 12 bases between them. The CDR3 totals 15 residues. Germline-derived CDR1 and CDR2 are SGHTA and FQGNSA. The CDR3 DNA sequence: TGTGCCAGCAGCTTAGGCGCGACACCCCCCTACGAGCAGTACTTC. Its translation: CASSLGATPPYEQYF. The whole variable domain, filled in from reference TRBV7-2 and TRBJ2-7, reads GAGVSQSPSNKVTEKGKDVELRCDPISGHTALYWYRQSLGQGLEFLIYFQGNSAPDKSGLPSDRFSAERTGGSVSTLTIQRTQQEDSAVYLCASSLGATPPYEQYFGPGTRLTVT.

This chain links TRBV5-1 with TRBJ1-3; D gene unclear. The V gene's germline CDR1 is SGHRS and CDR2 YFSETQ. Trimming stripped 0 bases from V and 4 bases from J, with 8 bases between. The CDR3 is 14 amino acids. The DNA of the CDR3 is TGCGCCAGCAGCTTGGCAGGTTACGGAAACACCATATATTTT. This gives the protein CASSLAGYGNTIYF. The entire variable domain, with the rest obtained from reference TRBV5-1 and TRBJ1-3, is as follows: KAGVTQTPRYLIKTRGQQVTLSCSPISGHRSVSWYQQTPGQGLQFLFEYFSETQRNKGNFPGRFSGRQFSNSRSEMNVSTLELGDSALYLCASSLAGYGNTIYFGEGSWLTVV.

The rearrangement links TRBV30 to TRBJ1-1; possible D gene TRBD1, 5 bases. Trimming took 5 bases from V and 7 from J, leaving 11 bases between them. The CDR3 sequence is 11 residues long. CDR1 and CDR2 (germline): GTSNPN, SVGIG (reference sequence). CDR3 region: CAWGHGIEAFF. DNA of the CDR3: TGTGCCTGGGGACACGGGATTGAAGCTTTCTTT.

On this clone itself: Other nucleotide sequences from this sample produce the same CDR3. J is TRBJ2-2 and V is TRBV9, with 10 bases identical to TRBD2. Germline V gene lookup returns CDR1 SGDLS and CDR2 YYNGEE. This CDR3 is 17 amino acids long. The V segment lost 1 base and the J segment 3 bases; nucleotides outside the gene matches: 6. The chain's CDR3 is CASSVIAGGPDTGELFF. DNA for the CDR3: TGTGCCAGCAGCGTAATAGCGGGGGGCCCTGACACCGGGGAGCTGTTTTTT.

V gene TRBV5-1 combines with J gene TRBJ2-1, with TRBD2 matching 11 bases. Per germline, CDR1 SGHRS and CDR2 YFSETQ. The CDR3 covers 15 residues. Trimming cost V 1 base and J 8 bases; bases outside gene matches: 5. CDR3 nucleotides: TGCGCCAGCAGCTTGACTAGCGGGGGTTTGGATGAGCAGTTCTTC. Amino acid sequence: CASSLTSGGLDEQFF.

The V and J genes are TRBV10-3 and TRBJ2-3; D ambiguous. The V gene's germline CDR1 is ENHRY and CDR2 SYGVKD. V lost 0 bases, J lost 0 bases, and 7 bases lay in between. The CDR3 covers 15 residues. DNA of the CDR3: TGTGCCATCAGTGAGTCCCCAACTAGCACAGATACGCAGTATTTT. This translates into CAISESPTSTDTQYF.

The chain joins TRBV19 to TRBJ1-1; D uncertain. The CDR3 extends over 14 amino acids. CDR1 LNHDA and CDR2 SQIVND come from the germline V gene (reference sequence). The V and J ends lost 3 bases and 1 base respectively, with 9 bases between them. In DNA, the CDR3 is TGTGCCAGTAGTATGAGGGTGACGAACACTGAAGCTTTCTTT. Its protein is CASSMRVTNTEAFF.

This chain joins TRBV7-9 and TRBJ1-2; D is ambiguous. The CDR3 contains 14 residues. Germline V lookup: CDR1 SEHNR, CDR2 FQNEAQ (reference sequence). Trimming cost V 3 bases and J 3 bases, with 11 bases left between them. This CDR3 is CASSLGRWDYGYTF. The DNA of the CDR3 is TGTGCCAGCAGCTTGGGCCGTTGGGACTATGGCTACACCTTC.

This rearrangement joins TRBV18 to TRBJ1-6; D gene ambiguous. Germline assignment: CDR1 KGHSH and CDR2 LQKENI. The CDR3 has 12 residues. The V and J ends lost 3 bases and 7 bases respectively, with 4 bases between them. In DNA form, the CDR3 reads TGTGCCAGCTCACCCCCAAATTCACCCCTCCACTTT. This translates into CASSPPNSPLHF. Full variable domain (remainder filled in from reference TRBV18 and TRBJ1-6): NAGVMQNPRHLVRRRGQEARLRCSPMKGHSHVYWYRQLPEEGLKFMVYLQKENIIDESGMPKERFSAEFPKEGPSILRIQQVVRGDSAAYFCASSPPNSPLHFGNGTRLTVT.

The chain recombines TRBV2 with TRBJ1-2; 7 bases match TRBD1. The CDR3 is made up of 12 amino acids. CDR1 is SNHLY and CDR2 is FYNNEI in the germline V gene. J lost 2 bases, V lost 8 bases, and 2 bases had no gene match. CDR3: CASSGQNYGYTF. The CDR3 DNA follows: TGTGCCAGCTCGGGACAGAACTATGGCTACACCTTC.

The genes are TRBV2 and TRBJ1-2, with no clear D. Deletions cut 6 bases from V and 0 bases from J, with 8 bases between. Per the germline V gene, CDR1 is SNHLY and CDR2 is FYNNEI. The CDR3 is 13 amino acids. The chain's CDR3 is CASSIQTNYGYTF. CDR3 sequence (DNA): TGTGCCAGCAGCATACAAACTAACTATGGCTACACCTTC.

The chain recombines TRBV2 with TRBJ2-5; 8 bases are shared with TRBD2. The CDR3 runs to 14 residues. V trimming: 4 bases; J trimming: 4 bases; junction bases outside the gene matches: 5. In germline, CDR1 is SNHLY, CDR2 FYNNEI. CDR3 loop: CASSAPGGRETQYF. In nucleotides, the CDR3 is TGTGCCAGCAGTGCCCCGGGGGGGAGAGAGACCCAGTACTTC.

V is TRBV21-1 and J is TRBJ2-7; the table's D gene call, TRBD1, was not cross checked with the DNA. TRBV21-1 is annotated as a pseudogene. The CDR3 has 16 residues. CDR3: CASSAPPGTENYEQYF. In DNA form, the CDR3 reads TGTGCCAGCAGCGCCCCGCCCGGGACAGAGAACTACGAGCAGTACTTC.

This chain links TRBV9 with TRBJ2-3; the D gene is possibly TRBD1 (6 bases). This CDR3 has 15 amino acids. Per germline, CDR1 SGDLS and CDR2 YYNGEE. The V and J ends lost 5 bases and 1 base respectively, with 14 bases between them. The chain's CDR3 is CASSPDRRRTDTQYF. CDR3 nucleotides: TGTGCCAGCAGTCCCGACAGGAGACGCACAGATACGCAGTATTTT.

The gene calls are TRBV19 and TRBJ1-6; D ambiguous. This CDR3 is built from 12 residues. V was shortened by 3 bases and J by 10 bases, with 7 bases between the two germline ends. Looked up from germline, CDR1 is LNHDA and CDR2 is SQIVND (reference sequence). CDR3 sequence: CASSITDSPLHF. The CDR3 DNA reads as TGTGCCAGTAGTATTACAGACTCACCCCTCCACTTT.

The rearrangement uses TRBV5-1 and TRBJ2-7, with 13 bases matching TRBD2. In germline, CDR1 is SGHRS, CDR2 YFSETQ. The CDR3 is made up of 17 amino acids. After removal of 4 bases from V and 2 bases from J, the junction contained 9 bases not matched to a gene. DNA for the CDR3: TGCGCCAGCAGCCCAGACCGGACTAGCGGGGGCACCTACGAGCAGTACTTC. This gives the protein CASSPDRTSGGTYEQYF.

This sequence joins TRBV6-6 and TRBJ2-1; D possibly corresponds to TRBD1 (6 bases). Germline V gene lookup returns CDR1 MNHNY and CDR2 SVGAGI (reference sequence). V dropped 0 bases and J dropped 4 bases, with 10 bases sitting between them. The CDR3 extends over 15 amino acids. The CDR3 region is CASSYSTGVYNEQFF. The DNA of the CDR3 is TGTGCCAGCAGTTACTCGACAGGAGTGTACAATGAGCAGTTCTTC.

The rearrangement uses TRBV5-1 and TRBJ2-6; D unresolved. V gave up 4 bases and J gave up 1 base, with 6 bases separating them. The CDR3 is made up of 14 amino acids. CDR1 and CDR2 from the germline V gene are SGHRS and YFSETQ. The CDR3 bases are TGCGCCAGCAGCGAGGCTTCTGGGGCCAACGTCCTGACTTTC. Protein sequence: CASSEASGANVLTF.